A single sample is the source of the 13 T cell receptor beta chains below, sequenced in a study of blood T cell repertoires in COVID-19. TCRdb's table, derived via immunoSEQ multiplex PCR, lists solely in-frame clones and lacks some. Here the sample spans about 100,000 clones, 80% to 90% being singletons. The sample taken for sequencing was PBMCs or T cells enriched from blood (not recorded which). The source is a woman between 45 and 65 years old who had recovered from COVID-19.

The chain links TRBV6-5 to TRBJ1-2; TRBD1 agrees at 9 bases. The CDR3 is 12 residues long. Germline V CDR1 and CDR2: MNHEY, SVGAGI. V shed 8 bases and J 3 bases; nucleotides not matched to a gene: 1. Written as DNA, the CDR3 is TGTGCCAGCGGACAGGGGCACTATGGCTACACCTTC. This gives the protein CASGQGHYGYTF.

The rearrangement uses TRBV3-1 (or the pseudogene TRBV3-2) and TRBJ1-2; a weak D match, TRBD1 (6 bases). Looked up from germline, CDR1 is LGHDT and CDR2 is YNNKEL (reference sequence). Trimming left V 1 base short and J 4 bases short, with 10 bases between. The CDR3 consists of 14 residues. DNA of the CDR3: TGTGCCAGCAGCCAAGCAGGGGCTAGCTATGGCTACACCTTC. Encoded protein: CASSQAGASYGYTF.

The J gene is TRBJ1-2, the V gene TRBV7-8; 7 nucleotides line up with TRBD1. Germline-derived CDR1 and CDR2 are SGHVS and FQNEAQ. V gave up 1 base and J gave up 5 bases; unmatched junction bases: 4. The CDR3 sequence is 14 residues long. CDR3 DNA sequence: TGTGCCAGCAGCTTAGAATCAGGGGGGTATGGCTACACCTTC. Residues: CASSLESGGYGYTF.

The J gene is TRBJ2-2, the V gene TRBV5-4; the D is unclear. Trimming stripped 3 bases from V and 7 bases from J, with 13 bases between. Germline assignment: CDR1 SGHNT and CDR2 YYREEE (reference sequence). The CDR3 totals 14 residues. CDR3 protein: CASSSELSSGELFF. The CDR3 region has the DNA TGTGCCAGCAGCTCTGAATTGTCGAGCGGGGAGCTGTTTTTT.

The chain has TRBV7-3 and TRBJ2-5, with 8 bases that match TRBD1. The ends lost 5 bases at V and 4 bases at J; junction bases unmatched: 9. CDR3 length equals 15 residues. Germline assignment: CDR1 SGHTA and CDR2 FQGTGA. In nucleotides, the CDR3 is TGTGCCAGCAGCCGCGGACAGGGCAGGGTAGAGACCCAGTACTTC. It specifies CASSRGQGRVETQYF.

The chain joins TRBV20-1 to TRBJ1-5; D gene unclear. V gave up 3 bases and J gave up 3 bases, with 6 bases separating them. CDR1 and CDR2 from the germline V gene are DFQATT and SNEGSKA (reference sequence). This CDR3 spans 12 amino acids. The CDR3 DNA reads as TGCAGTGCTAGTGAGTACAATCAGCCCCAGCATTTT. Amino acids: CSASEYNQPQHF.

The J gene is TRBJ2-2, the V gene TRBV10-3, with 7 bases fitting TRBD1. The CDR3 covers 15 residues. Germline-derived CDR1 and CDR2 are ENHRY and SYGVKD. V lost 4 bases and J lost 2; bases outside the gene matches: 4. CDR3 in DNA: TGTGCCATCAGTGGGACAGGAGTTAACACCGGGGAGCTGTTTTTT. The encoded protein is CAISGTGVNTGELFF.

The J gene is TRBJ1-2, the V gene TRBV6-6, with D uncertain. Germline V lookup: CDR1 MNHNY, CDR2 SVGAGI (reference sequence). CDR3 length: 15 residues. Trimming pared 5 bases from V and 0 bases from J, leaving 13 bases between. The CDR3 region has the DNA TGTGCCAGCAGTCCTGGCAACCCCCCTAACTATGGCTACACCTTC. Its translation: CASSPGNPPNYGYTF.

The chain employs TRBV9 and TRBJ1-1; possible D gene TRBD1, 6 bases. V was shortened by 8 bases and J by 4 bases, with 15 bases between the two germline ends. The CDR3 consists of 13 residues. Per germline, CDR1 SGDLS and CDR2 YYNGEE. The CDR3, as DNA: TGTGCCAGGGCCATCACAGGGCTCACTGAAGCTTTCTTT. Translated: CARAITGLTEAFF.

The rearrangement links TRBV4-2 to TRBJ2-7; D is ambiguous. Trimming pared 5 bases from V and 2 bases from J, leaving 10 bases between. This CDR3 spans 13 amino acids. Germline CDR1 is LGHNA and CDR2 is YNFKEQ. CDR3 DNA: TGTGCCAGCAGCTCGTCGCAGACCTACGAGCAGTACTTC. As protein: CASSSSQTYEQYF.

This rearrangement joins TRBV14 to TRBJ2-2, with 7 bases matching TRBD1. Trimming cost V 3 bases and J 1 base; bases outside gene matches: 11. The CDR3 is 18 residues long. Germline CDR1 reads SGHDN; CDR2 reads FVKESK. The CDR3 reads CASSHLQGKGENTGELFF. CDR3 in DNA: TGTGCCAGCAGCCACTTACAGGGGAAAGGGGAGAACACCGGGGAGCTGTTTTTT.

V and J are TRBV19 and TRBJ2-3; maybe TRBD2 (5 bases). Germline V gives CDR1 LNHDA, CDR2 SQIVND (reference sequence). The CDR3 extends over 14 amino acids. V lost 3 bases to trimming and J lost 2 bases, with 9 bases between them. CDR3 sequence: CASSIRTDTDTQYF. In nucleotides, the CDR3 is TGTGCCAGTAGTATCCGGACTGACACAGATACGCAGTATTTT. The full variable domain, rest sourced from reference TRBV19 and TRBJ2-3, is DGGITQSPKYLFRKEGQNVTLSCEQNLNHDAMYWYRQDPGQGLRLIYYSQIVNDFQKGDIAEGYSVSREKKESFPLTVTSAQKNPTAFYLCASSIRTDTDTQYFGPGTRLTVL.

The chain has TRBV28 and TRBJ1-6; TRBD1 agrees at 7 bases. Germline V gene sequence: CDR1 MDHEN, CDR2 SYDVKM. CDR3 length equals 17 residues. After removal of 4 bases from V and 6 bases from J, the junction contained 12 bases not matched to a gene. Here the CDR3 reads CASSSPGGSALNSPLHF. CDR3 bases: TGTGCCAGCAGTTCCCCAGGGGGGAGTGCCCTTAATTCACCCCTCCACTTT. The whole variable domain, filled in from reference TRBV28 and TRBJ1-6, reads DVKVTQSSRYLVKRTGEKVFLECVQDMDHENMFWYRQDPGLGLRLIYFSYDVKMKEKGDIPEGYSVSREKKERFSLILESASTNQTSMYLCASSSPGGSALNSPLHFGNGTRLTVT.